Each of the 5 T cell receptor beta chains below was sequenced from the same sample in a study of cytomegalovirus exposure and HLA in healthy donors. Amplification used 60 Vbeta primers and 13 Jbeta primers. Here immunoSEQ multiplex PCR was the method, and the copy in TCRdb shows in-frame clones only, minus some. The sample lists about 98,000 clones; about 70% were seen once. Sequencing input: PBMCs. The receptors stem from a human donor in good health.

A single count supports this clone. The chain joins TRBV7-8 to TRBJ1-3; 7 nucleotides align to TRBD1. The V gene end was trimmed by 4 bases and the J gene end by 0 bases; junction bases not matched to a gene: 6. The CDR3 is made up of 16 amino acids. The germline CDR1 and CDR2 sequences are SGHVS and FQNEAQ. As DNA, the CDR3 is TGTGCCAGCAGCTCGGGACAGCCGAGCTCTGGAAACACCATATATTTT. This gives the protein CASSSGQPSSGNTIYF.

The genes are TRBV18 and TRBJ2-7; maybe TRBD2 (6 bases). The CDR3 has 12 residues. Germline V gene data show CDR1 as KGHSH and CDR2 as LQKENI. Trimming left V 2 bases short and J 8 bases short, with 10 bases between. CDR3 sequence: CASSPTGEQQYF. CDR3 bases: TGTGCCAGCTCACCAACGGGAGAACAGCAGTACTTC. Based on the CDR3 plus reference TRBV18 and TRBJ2-7, the full variable domain is NAGVMQNPRHLVRRRGQEARLRCSPMKGHSHVYWYRQLPEEGLKFMVYLQKENIIDESGMPKERFSAEFPKEGPSILRIQQVVRGDSAAYFCASSPTGEQQYFGPGTRLTVT.

The chain employs TRBV4-3 and TRBJ2-2; 7 bases are shared with TRBD2. Trimming cost V 4 bases and J 3 bases; bases outside gene matches: 8. The CDR3 extends over 16 amino acids. CDR1 is LGHNA and CDR2 is YSLEER in the germline V gene. The CDR3 region is CASSRRGGRDTGELFF. The CDR3 nucleotides are TGCGCCAGCAGCCGTCGTGGGGGGAGGGACACCGGGGAGCTGTTTTTT.

The chain couples TRBV21-1 to TRBJ2-7; no check of the table's D call, TRBD2, against the DNA was made. TRBV21-1 has pseudogene status. There are 14 residues in the CDR3. The CDR3 here is CASSKYSSGSEQYF. Here the CDR3 DNA reads TGTGCCAGCAGCAAATACTCTAGCGGGAGCGAGCAGTACTTC.

The chain links TRBV5-1 to TRBJ2-3; D assignment may be TRBD1 or TRBD2 (5 bases each). Per the germline V gene, CDR1 is SGHRS and CDR2 is YFSETQ. Between the trimmed V and J ends, which lost 4 bases and 4 bases, there was a span of 13 bases. The CDR3 has 14 amino acids. CDR3 coding DNA: TGCGCCAGCAGCCTGGGGACCAGGGCAGATACGCAGTATTTT. It specifies CASSLGTRADTQYF.